This is a list of T cell receptor beta chains from one sample in a study of CD4 T cells in relation to SARS-CoV-2 and coronaviruses. No antigens are known for them. Profiled with immunoSEQ multiplex PCR; TCRdb holds only in-frame clones, not every one. Among tens of thousands of clones, about 80% were seen once, and the ten largest hold roughly 15%. Sequenced material: CD4+ T cells from PBMCs, cultured in vitro. The receptors stem from a human donor in good health. Each CDR3 is given with its conserved first and last residue. D genes are given only for firm matches. The listing skips clone size in some rows; elsewhere it reads once, few, many or a size class.

>15|TRBV28|TRBJ2-7|TRBD2|.
TGTGCCAGCAGTTTACGTAGCGGGGGGGCCTACGAGCAGTACTTC
CASSLRSGGAYEQYF
>15|TRBV6-6|TRBJ1-1|.|.
TGTGCCAGCAGTTATGAGGGCAACATGAACACTGAAGCTTTCTTT
CASSYEGNMNTEAFF
>17|TRBV6-1|TRBJ1-5|.|few
TGTGCCAGCAGTGGAAGGGGGGGCGGAGAAAGCAATCAGCCCCAGCATTTT
CASSGRGGGESNQPQHF
>16|TRBV10-3|TRBJ2-5|.|.
TGTGCCATCAGTGACTCGAAGCTCCGGATTCGAGAGACCCAGTACTTC
CAISDSKLRIRETQYF
>12|TRBV5-1|TRBJ1-4|.|.
TGCGCCAGCAGCTTGGAACCTGAAAAACTGTTTTTT
CASSLEPEKLFF
>14|TRBV5-1|TRBJ2-3|.|.
TGCGCCAGCAGCCCGGCCCCGGACACAGATACGCAGTATTTT
CASSPAPDTDTQYF
>16|TRBV7-2|TRBJ1-2|TRBD1|.
TGTGCCAGCAGCATGTTACCGGGACAGGCGTACTATGGCTACACCTTC
CASSMLPGQAYYGYTF
>12|TRBV20-1|TRBJ2-7|.|.
TGCAGTGCTAGTCCGGGGGTGCGCGAGCAGTACTTC
CSASPGVREQYF
>15|TRBV7-8|TRBJ1-5|.|.
TGTGCCAGCAGCCCCGGGACTATTAGTAATCAGCCCCAGCATTTT
CASSPGTISNQPQHF
>15|TRBV11-3|TRBJ2-3|.|.
TGTGCCAGCAGCTTAGGAGGATCCGGCACAGATACGCAGTATTTT
CASSLGGSGTDTQYF
>15|TRBV2|TRBJ2-2|TRBD2|.
TGTGCCAGCAGGGACCGGGACGCGGGGGCCGGGGAGCTGTTTTTT
CASRDRDAGAGELFF
>17|TRBV4-1|TRBJ2-1|TRBD2|.
TGCGCCAGCAGCCAAGCCCCCAGGACTAGCGGGCGCAATGAGCAGTTCTTC
CASSQAPRTSGRNEQFF
>13|TRBV6-5|TRBJ1-1|TRBD1|.
TGTGCCAGCAGTTACTTGGACAGGCCTGAAGCTTTCTTT
CASSYLDRPEAFF
>12|TRBV6-2/TRBV6-3|TRBJ1-2|.|few
TGTGCCAGCAGCGTTAGTGGGTATGGCTACACCTTC
CASSVSGYGYTF
>16|TRBV5-1|TRBJ1-4|TRBD1|.
TGCGCCAGCAGCTTGGAGGGGGCTCAAACTAATGAAAAACTGTTTTTT
CASSLEGAQTNEKLFF
>14|TRBV3-1/TRBV3-2|TRBJ1-1|.|.
TGTGCCAGCAGCCAACCAGTAAGGGGGACTGAAGCTTTCTTT
CASSQPVRGTEAFF
>17|TRBV27|TRBJ2-1|.|.
TGTGCCAGCAGTTTTTTACTGATAGGGGGTAGGATCGATGAGCAGTTCTTC
CASSFLLIGGRIDEQFF
>16|TRBV19|TRBJ1-1|.|few
TGTGCCAGTACAGACCCCGGGTCGGGCTTCGACACTGAAGCTTTCTTT
CASTDPGSGFDTEAFF
>12|TRBV7-9|TRBJ2-7|.|.
TGTGCCAGCAGCGAAACCGGGGACGAGCAGTACTTC
CASSETGDEQYF
>16|TRBV5-1|TRBJ2-5|.|.
TGCGCCAGCAGCTATTTTTCGCGGGGCCTCCTAGAGACCCAGTACTTC
CASSYFSRGLLETQYF
>16|TRBV5-4|TRBJ1-1|TRBD1|.
TGTGCCAGCAGCTTGGGTGGGGGGACAGGGAACACTGAAGCTTTCTTT
CASSLGGGTGNTEAFF
>14|TRBV7-8|TRBJ2-7|.|large
TGTGCCAGCAGCACCCGGGACGGCTCCTACGAGCAGTACTTC
CASSTRDGSYEQYF
>16|TRBV5-1|TRBJ2-7|TRBD1|.
TGCGCCAGCAGCGATCGACAGGGGGATAAATCCTACGAGCAGTACTTC
CASSDRQGDKSYEQYF
>14|TRBV27|TRBJ2-3|TRBD2|.
TGTGCCAGCGGGCTAGCGGGGGACCCGAATACGCAGTATTTT
CASGLAGDPNTQYF
>15|TRBV10-3|TRBJ2-5|TRBD2|.
TGTGCCATCAGTTCCTCAGCGGGAGTCGAGGAGACCCAGTACTTC
CAISSSAGVEETQYF
>13|TRBV4-2|TRBJ2-7|.|.
TGTGCCAGCAGCCAAAGTACAGCTTACGAGCAGTACTTC
CASSQSTAYEQYF
>16|TRBV18|TRBJ1-5|TRBD1|.
TGTGCCAGCTCACCGGGCAGACAGGGGAACGGTCAGCCCCAGCATTTT
CASSPGRQGNGQPQHF
>13|TRBV7-2|TRBJ2-4|.|few
TGTGCCAGCAGCTTAGACCTTAAAAACATTCAGTACTTC
CASSLDLKNIQYF
>16|TRBV5-6|TRBJ2-3|TRBD1|.
TGTGCCAGCAGCTTGCGTGGAAAGGGGGCTAGGGATACGCAGTATTTT
CASSLRGKGARDTQYF
>14|TRBV6-5|TRBJ1-1|TRBD1|.
TGTGCCAGCACCCGGACAGGGATGAACACTGAAGCTTTCTTT
CASTRTGMNTEAFF
>12|TRBV6-5|TRBJ2-5|.|.
TGTGCCAGCAGTAAGACTTGGGAGACCCAGTACTTC
CASSKTWETQYF
>15|TRBV6-5|TRBJ1-3|.|.
TGTGCCAGCAGTCCCCCGGTGGCAACTGGAAACACCATATATTTT
CASSPPVATGNTIYF
>12|TRBV28|TRBJ2-7|.|.
TGTGCCAGCAGCCTTAAACCTTACGAGCAGTACTTC
CASSLKPYEQYF
>16|TRBV19|TRBJ2-3|TRBD2|.
TGTGCCAGTAGTATAGATGCGGGAGGGGGTCGGGATACGCAGTATTTT
CASSIDAGGGRDTQYF
>14|TRBV10-2|TRBJ1-1|.|.
TGCGCCAGCAGTGAGTCAGGACGTAACACTGAAGCTTTCTTT
CASSESGRNTEAFF
>14|TRBV3-1/TRBV3-2|TRBJ1-6|.|.
TGTGCCAGCAGCCAAGGGCAGTTGCGTTCACCCCTCCACTTT
CASSQGQLRSPLHF
>20|TRBV2|TRBJ2-3|TRBD2|.
TGTGCCAGCAGCAAAGGTGGGACTAGCGGGGGCCTTCCCAGCACAGATACGCAGTATTTT
CASSKGGTSGGLPSTDTQYF
>13|TRBV19|TRBJ1-5|.|.
TGTGCCTCCGGGGCAGGGTTGGGACAGCCCCAGCATTTT
CASGAGLGQPQHF
>14|TRBV7-2|TRBJ1-1|.|.
TGTGCCAGCAGCTTAGTGTGGGCCTCCACTGAAGCTTTCTTT
CASSLVWASTEAFF
>16|TRBV6-2/TRBV6-3|TRBJ1-4|.|.
TGTGCCAGCAGTTCCTACGCGGACACTCGAAATGAAAAACTGTTTTTT
CASSSYADTRNEKLFF
>16|TRBV9|TRBJ1-1|.|few
TGTGCCAGCAGCTTGGGAGGCAGGGCCCCGAACACTGAAGCTTTCTTT
CASSLGGRAPNTEAFF
>17|TRBV4-3|TRBJ2-7|TRBD2|.
TGCGCCAGCAGCCAAGACCAAGCGGGGGGGGTACCCTACGAGCAGTACTTC
CASSQDQAGGVPYEQYF
>17|TRBV29-1|TRBJ2-1|.|.
TGCAGCGTTGAAGGGGCCGGGACTTTTTACTCCTACAATGAGCAGTTCTTC
CSVEGAGTFYSYNEQFF